The 6 T cell receptor beta chains presented below share a single source sample, sequenced in a study of blood T cell repertoires in COVID-19. Profiled with immunoSEQ multiplex PCR; TCRdb holds only in-frame clones, not every one. In the table there are about 330,000 clones, 80% to 95% of which are singletons. Sample: PBMCs or T cells enriched from blood (not recorded which). These receptors were collected from a woman in her thirties who had recovered from COVID-19.

This chain uses TRBV6-1 with TRBJ1-4, with D possibly TRBD1 on 6 matching bases. This CDR3 comprises 14 residues. Germline-derived CDR1 and CDR2 are MNHNS and SASEGT. The V and J ends lost 3 bases and 2 bases respectively, with 7 bases between them. The CDR3 is CASSDDRTNEKLFF. The CDR3 coding sequence is TGTGCCAGCAGTGATGACAGGACTAATGAAAAACTGTTTTTT.

The chain couples TRBV18 to TRBJ2-1, with TRBD2 matching over 11 bases. The CDR3 is made up of 18 amino acids. CDR1 and CDR2 (germline): KGHSH, LQKENI. V was pared by 2 bases and J by 2 bases, with 8 bases of the junction left unmatched. This CDR3 reads CASSPFTSGSATYNEQFF. As DNA, the CDR3 is TGTGCCAGCTCACCATTTACTAGCGGGAGTGCTACCTACAATGAGCAGTTCTTC.

The gene calls are TRBV27 and TRBJ2-7; 8 nucleotides align to TRBD1. Germline assignment: CDR1 MNHEY and CDR2 SMNVEV (reference sequence). The CDR3 runs 15 residues. V dropped 5 bases and J dropped 4; count of bases not matched to a gene: 10. The CDR3 reads CASSPRTGLGYEQYF. In DNA form, the CDR3 reads TGTGCCAGCAGTCCGAGGACAGGGTTGGGATACGAGCAGTACTTC.

CDR3 nucleotides: TGTGCCAGCAGCGAGGACAGGGTAGCTTTCTTT. Its protein product is CASSEDRVAFF. The rearrangement joins TRBV28 to TRBJ1-1; 8 nucleotides line up with TRBD1. The ends lost 6 bases at V and 10 bases at J; junction bases unmatched: 4. The CDR3 spans 11 residues. Germline CDR1 MDHEN, CDR2 SYDVKM.

This chain connects TRBV14 to TRBJ2-7; tentatively, D is TRBD1 (5 bases). Trimming removed 4 bases from V and 0 bases from J, with 16 bases in between. The CDR3 contains 16 residues. The germline V gene encodes CDR1 SGHDN and CDR2 FVKESK. Here the CDR3 DNA reads TGTGCCAGCAGCCCACTTATACAGGTAAACTCCTACGAGCAGTACTTC. It translates to CASSPLIQVNSYEQYF.

On this clone itself: This sample also contains other DNA sequences that code for the same CDR3. The chain recombines TRBV19 with TRBJ1-1, with a tentative D call TRBD1 (6 bases). Germline CDR1 reads LNHDA; CDR2 reads SQIVND (reference sequence). The CDR3 is 13 residues long. The germline V and J ends were trimmed by 4 bases and 2 bases, with 8 bases remaining between them. The CDR3 is CASSTTGNTEAFF. CDR3 nucleotide sequence: TGTGCCAGTAGTACGACAGGAAACACTGAAGCTTTCTTT.